This TCR beta chain was captured by sequencing in a study of cytomegalovirus exposure and HLA in healthy donors. Findings and caveats of the study: There were some V segments, including TRBV6-2 and TRBV6-3, excluded as indistinguishable. Reported performance of the classifier showed diagnosis of cytomegalovirus status with high specificity and sensitivity. In vitro testing confirmed a few CMV-associated chains as specific for CMV antigens.

Germline-derived CDR1 and CDR2 are SGHRS and YFSETQ. Between the trimmed V and J ends, which lost 6 bases and 2 bases, there was a span of 8 bases. This CDR3 region has 13 residues. The primer mix had 60 Vbeta and 13 Jbeta primers. Measured with immunoSEQ multiplex PCR; TCRdb has only the in-frame clones, and not every one. The top ten clones hold about 1.9% of a sample with fewer than 250,000 clones, more than 60% of them seen once. Of note for this clone: Its antigen is undetermined.

Sampled while nominally healthy, donors likely had unrecorded immune exposures. V and J are TRBV5-1 and TRBJ2-2; D may be TRBD2 (6 bases). This sequence was found in a woman aged 30 to 39 in good health and CMV-seronegative. Material for sequencing was PBMCs. The CDR3 sequence is CASTGGNTGELFF. Written as DNA, the CDR3 is TGCGCCAGCACCGGGGGAAACACCGGGGAGCTGTTTTTT.